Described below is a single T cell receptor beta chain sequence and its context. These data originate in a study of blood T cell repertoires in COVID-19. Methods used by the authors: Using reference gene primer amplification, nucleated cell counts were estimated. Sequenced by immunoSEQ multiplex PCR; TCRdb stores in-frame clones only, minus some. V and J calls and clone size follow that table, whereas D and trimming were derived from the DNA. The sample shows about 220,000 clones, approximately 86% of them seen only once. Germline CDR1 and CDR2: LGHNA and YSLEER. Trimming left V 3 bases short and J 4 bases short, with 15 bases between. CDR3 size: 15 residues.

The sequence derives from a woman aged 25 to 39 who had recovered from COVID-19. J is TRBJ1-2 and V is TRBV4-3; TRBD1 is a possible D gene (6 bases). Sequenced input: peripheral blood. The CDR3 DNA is TGCGCCAGCAGCCAGCGACAGGCGAACGTCTATGGCTACACCTTC. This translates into CASSQRQANVYGYTF.